This T cell receptor (beta chain) was found in a study of blood T cell repertoires in COVID-19. Original handling: Estimated nucleated cell counts came from reference gene primer amplification. Some clones are missing from TCRdb's copy, which holds only in-frame ones; the method was immunoSEQ multiplex PCR. V and J calls and clone size are given by that table; D and trimming were obtained from the DNA. Here the sample spans some 150,000 clones, approximately 80% being singletons. The germline gives CDR1 PRHDT, CDR2 FYEKMQ (reference sequence). Losses at the gene ends were 4 bases for V and 2 bases for J; bases not matched to a gene: 3. The CDR3 totals 14 residues. Clinical history as reported by participants underpinned cohort assignment. Two negative PCRs, clearance, or symptom resolution were required of recovered Cohort 3 donors.

This chain joins TRBV13 and TRBJ1-2; TRBD1 agrees at 8 bases. This TCR was recovered from a man between 45 and 60 years old who had recovered from COVID-19. The specimen sequenced was PBMCs or T cells enriched from blood (not recorded which). The CDR3 DNA reads as TGTGCCAGCAGCTCAGGGACAGGAAACTATGGCTACACCTTC. It translates to CASSSGTGNYGYTF.